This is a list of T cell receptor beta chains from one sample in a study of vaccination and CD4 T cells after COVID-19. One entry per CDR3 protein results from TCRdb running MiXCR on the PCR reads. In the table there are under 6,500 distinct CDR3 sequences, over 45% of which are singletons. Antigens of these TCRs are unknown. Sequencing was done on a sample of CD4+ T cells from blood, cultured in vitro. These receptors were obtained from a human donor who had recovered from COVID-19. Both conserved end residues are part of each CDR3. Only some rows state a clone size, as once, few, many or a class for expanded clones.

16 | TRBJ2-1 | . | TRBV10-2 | CASRRTSGGPYNEQFF
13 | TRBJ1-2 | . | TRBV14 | CASSQDRGYGYTF
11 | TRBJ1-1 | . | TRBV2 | CAEGGGTEAFF
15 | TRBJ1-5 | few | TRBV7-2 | CASRPTALSNQPQHF
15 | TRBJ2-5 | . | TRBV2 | CASSEGRGLRETQYF
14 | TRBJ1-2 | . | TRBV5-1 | CASSPGGTEYGYTF
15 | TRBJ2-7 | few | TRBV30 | CAWKSMGQPPDEQYF
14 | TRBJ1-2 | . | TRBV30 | CACLGQGKNYGYTF
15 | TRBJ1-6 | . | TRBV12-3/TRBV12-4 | CASSLGETGPSPLHF
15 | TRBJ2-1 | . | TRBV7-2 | CASTQGGGLNNEQFF
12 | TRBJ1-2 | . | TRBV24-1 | CATSDDRAGYTF
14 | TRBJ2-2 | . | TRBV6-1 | CASPGTALAGELFF
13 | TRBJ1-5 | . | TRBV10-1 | CASSESEDQPQHF
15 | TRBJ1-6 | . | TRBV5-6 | CASSLAGAAGSPLHF
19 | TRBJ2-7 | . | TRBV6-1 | CASSGFGGKRGWQVYEQYF
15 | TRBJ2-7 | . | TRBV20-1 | CSARDYSLISYEQYF
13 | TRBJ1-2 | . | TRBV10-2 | CASSRDPIYGYTF
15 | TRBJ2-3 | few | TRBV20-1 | CSGVSGGAGTDTQYF
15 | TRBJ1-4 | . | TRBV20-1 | CSARPPADIDEKLFF
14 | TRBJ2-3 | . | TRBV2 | CASTGWGVTDTQYF
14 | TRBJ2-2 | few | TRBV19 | CASSTGTPNGELFF
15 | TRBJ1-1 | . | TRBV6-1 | CASRSGTGDNTEAFF
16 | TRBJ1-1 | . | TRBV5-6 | CASSGGGFWENTEAFF
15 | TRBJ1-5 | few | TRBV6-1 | CASSAQSGSNQPQHF
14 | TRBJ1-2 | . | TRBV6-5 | CASSYSQGNYGYTF
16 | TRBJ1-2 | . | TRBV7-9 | CASTLSPGQNNYGYTF
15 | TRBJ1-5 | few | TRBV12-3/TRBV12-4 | CASSFNGSPNQPQHF
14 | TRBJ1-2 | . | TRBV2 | CASKGVREAYGYTF
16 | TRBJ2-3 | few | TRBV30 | CAWINPGQGNPDTQYF